This T cell receptor (beta chain) was identified in a study of OX40 agonist ivuxolimab in advanced cancers. Study-wide findings and caveats: There was clonal expansion of CD4+ and CD8+ blood T cells by week 6 at 0.1 to 3.0 mg/kg. Among the least clonally expanded were partial responders at 0.1-3.0 mg/kg. Expanded peripheral T cells had an undetermined antigen specificity.

V was clipped by 3 bases and J by 0 bases, with 14 bases between them. The V gene's germline CDR1 is WNHNN and CDR2 SYGVQD (reference sequence). The CDR3 length is 16 residues. As for this clone: Antigen specificity is unknown.

Generated by immunoSEQ multiplex PCR, the TCRdb table keeps only in-frame clones and is missing some. The repertoire holds about 41,000 clones, with about 87% as singletons. This TCR came from an adult with an advanced solid tumor such as melanoma, head and neck, liver or kidney cancer. The chain combines TRBV10-1 with TRBJ2-5; D is unresolved. The sample here was CD4+ or CD8+ T cells sorted from blood, taken in a trial of the OX40 agonist ivuxolimab. This chain's CDR3 is CASSDTINTYQETQYF. Written as DNA, the CDR3 is TGCGCCAGCAGTGATACTATTAATACCTACCAAGAGACCCAGTACTTC.